One sample yielded the 26 T cell receptor beta chains listed below, sequenced in a study of cytotoxic CD8 clonotypes in ibrutinib-treated CLL. TCRdb's table, derived via immunoSEQ multiplex PCR, lists solely in-frame clones and lacks some. The sample consists of about 69,000 clones, around 84% of them appearing once. The source material was PBMCs, sampled at disease progression, from a patient treated with ibrutinib. The source of these receptors is a human donor with chronic lymphocytic leukemia.

The rearrangement uses TRBV10-1 and TRBJ1-5, with 7 nucleotides matching TRBD1. J was trimmed by 0 bases and V by 3 bases; bases with no gene match: 23. Germline assignment: CDR1 WNHNN and CDR2 SYGVQD (reference sequence). The CDR3 is made up of 22 amino acids. The CDR3 region has the DNA TGCGCCAGCAGTGACCCCAAAGGGACAGTACACGACAAGAAATATAGCAATCAGCCCCAGCATTTT. Amino acids: CASSDPKGTVHDKKYSNQPQHF.

To note about this clone: This CDR3 is also generated by other DNA sequences in the sample. The CDR3, as DNA: TGTGCCTGGAGTGTCTACGGAGAGACCCAGTACTTC. It specifies CAWSVYGETQYF. V is TRBV30 and J is TRBJ2-5, with unresolved D. V was cut by 0 bases and J by 4 bases, with 6 bases left in between. Germline V CDR1 and CDR2: GTSNPN, SVGIG (reference sequence). CDR3 length equals 12 residues.

The rearrangement links TRBV6-5 to TRBJ2-3; D might be TRBD2 (6 bases). Germline CDR1 reads MNHEY; CDR2 reads SVGAGI. V was pared by 3 bases and J by 14 bases, with 18 bases between. This CDR3 is 13 amino acids long. CDR3 residues: CASSYFGGASAYF. As DNA, the CDR3 is TGTGCCAGCAGTTATTTCGGCGGGGCGTCAGCGTATTTT.

The chain carries TRBV19 and TRBJ2-7; no reliable D call. Deletions cut 2 bases from V and 1 base from J, with 21 bases between. Germline V lookup: CDR1 LNHDA, CDR2 SQIVND (reference sequence). There are 18 residues in the CDR3. As DNA, the CDR3 is TGTGCCAGTAGTATAAGGTCATGGTTTGGGGAAACGTCCTACGAGCAGTACTTC. Residues: CASSIRSWFGETSYEQYF.

V gene TRBV5-6 combines with J gene TRBJ1-2; D possibly corresponds to TRBD1 (5 bases). V was clipped by 0 bases and J by 5 bases, with 20 bases between them. The germline V gene encodes CDR1 SGHDT and CDR2 YYEEEE. There are 17 residues in the CDR3. CDR3 sequence (DNA): TGTGCCAGCAGCTTGGCTCAGGGCCTGGCCCTCTCGTATGGCTACACCTTC. Its protein is CASSLAQGLALSYGYTF.

DNA for the CDR3: TGTGCCAGCAGCATGCGGGGGACAGGTAATTCACCCCTCCACTTT. Translation gives CASSMRGTGNSPLHF. This chain connects TRBV5-6 to TRBJ1-6, with TRBD1 identical over 8 bases. The CDR3 contains 15 residues. After removal of 4 bases from V and 6 bases from J, the junction contained 6 bases not matched to a gene. Germline values: CDR1 SGHDT, CDR2 YYEEEE.

The chain joins TRBV13 to TRBJ2-3; 10 nucleotides align to TRBD2. The CDR3 runs 16 residues. In germline, CDR1 is PRHDT, CDR2 FYEKMQ (reference sequence). V shed 3 bases, J shed 1 base, and the junction held 4 bases outside the gene matches. CDR3 in amino acids: CASSFFLAGGTDTQYF. As DNA, the CDR3 is TGTGCCAGCAGCTTCTTTCTAGCGGGAGGCACAGATACGCAGTATTTT.

The chain is built from TRBV10-3 and TRBJ1-6; D is uncertain. The length of the CDR3 is 16 residues. Trimming removed 0 bases at V and 2 bases at J, with 8 bases between. Per the germline V gene, CDR1 is ENHRY and CDR2 is SYGVKD. CDR3 in amino acids: CAISESKVTYNSPLHF. CDR3 bases: TGTGCCATCAGTGAGTCTAAGGTAACCTATAATTCACCCCTCCACTTT.

V usage is TRBV1 and J usage is TRBJ1-2. TRBV1 is labeled a pseudogene. The CDR3 covers 15 residues. The CDR3 region has the DNA TGCACCAGCAGCCACCCTACGGGACGGTTCTATGGCTACACCTTC. Translated, it gives CTSSHPTGRFYGYTF.

The rearrangement uses TRBV6-6 and TRBJ2-7; 7 bases line up with TRBD2. Germline V gene data show CDR1 as MNHNY and CDR2 as SVGAGI (reference sequence). The junction had 6 bases not matched to a gene; V was cut back by 0 bases and J by 1 base. The CDR3 length is 16 residues. CDR3 nucleotide sequence: TGTGCCAGCAGTTACTCAGGCGGGAGCGTGTCCTACGAGCAGTACTTC. Its translation is CASSYSGGSVSYEQYF.

The V and J genes are TRBV28 and TRBJ1-1; TRBD1 matches 10 bases. The CDR3 runs 18 residues. Germline assignment: CDR1 MDHEN and CDR2 SYDVKM. V shed 7 bases, J shed 1 base, and the junction held 15 bases outside the gene matches. The CDR3 sequence: CASTSRIGQGVSNTEAFF. DNA of the CDR3: TGTGCCAGCACCTCACGAATCGGACAGGGGGTGTCGAACACTGAAGCTTTCTTT.

This sequence joins TRBV6-1 and TRBJ1-5; possible D gene TRBD1, 5 bases. The CDR3 covers 13 residues. Trimming shortened V by 6 bases and J by 7 bases, and 13 bases separated the two germline ends. In germline, CDR1 is MNHNS, CDR2 SASEGT. This CDR3 is CASSPQRGQPQHF. CDR3 in DNA: TGTGCCAGCAGCCCACAGAGGGGACAGCCCCAGCATTTT.

For the CDR3, the DNA is TGCGCCAGCAGCTTTTCGGGCAGCACCTACGAGCAGTACTTC. Its translation: CASSFSGSTYEQYF. The V call is TRBV5-1, the J call TRBJ2-7, with D hard to call. The CDR3 runs to 14 residues. V was pared by 2 bases and J by 2 bases, with 11 bases between. Germline CDR1 reads SGHRS; CDR2 reads YFSETQ.

This clone has a handful of counts. The chain uses TRBV13 and TRBJ1-1; D not certain. This CDR3 comprises 14 residues. The ends were cut back, 5 bases at V and 6 bases at J, with 16 bases in the middle. Per germline, CDR1 PRHDT and CDR2 FYEKMQ (reference sequence). CDR3 sequence: CASSPIVTEPEAFF. The CDR3 nucleotides are TGTGCCAGCAGCCCGATCGTGACGGAGCCTGAAGCTTTCTTT. Full variable domain (remainder filled in from reference TRBV13 and TRBJ1-1): AAGVIQSPRHLIKEKRETATLKCYPIPRHDTVYWYQQGPGQDPQFLISFYEKMQSDKGSIPDRFSAQQFSDYHSELNMSSLELGDSALYFCASSPIVTEPEAFFGQGTRLTVV.

This sequence joins TRBV6-5 and TRBJ1-1; D not resolved. The CDR3 totals 13 residues. Germline-derived CDR1 and CDR2 are MNHEY and SVGAGI. V lost 5 bases, J lost 0 bases, and 7 bases lay in between. The CDR3 region is CASSVTVNTEAFF. As DNA, the CDR3 is TGTGCCAGCAGTGTGACGGTGAACACTGAAGCTTTCTTT.

A remark on this clone: The sample contains more than one DNA sequence encoding this CDR3. The V gene is TRBV4-1, the J gene TRBJ1-2; D ambiguous. Germline loops: CDR1 MGHRA, CDR2 YSYEKL. Trimming took off 3 bases at V and 8 bases at J, with 13 bases between the two ends. This CDR3 contains 13 residues. CDR3 nucleotides: TGCGCCAGCAGCCAGACGGGCCTGGGGGGCTACACCTTC. The encoded protein is CASSQTGLGGYTF.

The chain employs TRBV19 and TRBJ1-5, with a weak D call TRBD1 (5 bases). The length of the CDR3 is 15 residues. Germline loops: CDR1 LNHDA, CDR2 SQIVND (reference sequence). V lost 7 bases and J 1 base, leaving 14 bases between the germline ends. The CDR3 region is CASIRDPESNQPQHF. Here the CDR3 DNA reads TGTGCCAGTATCAGGGACCCGGAGAGCAATCAGCCCCAGCATTTT.

This clone was detected many times. The chain couples TRBV6-1 to TRBJ1-3, with 8 bases lining up with TRBD1. V gave up 4 bases and J gave up 5 bases; unmatched junction bases: 7. Per germline, CDR1 MNHNS and CDR2 SASEGT. The CDR3 is 15 residues long. CDR3 in DNA: TGTGCCAGCAGTGCATCAGGGGGCCCAAGAAACACCATATATTTT. As protein: CASSASGGPRNTIYF.

The chain combines TRBV4-1 with TRBJ2-7; a weak D match, TRBD1 (6 bases). CDR3 length equals 15 residues. V was clipped by 4 bases and J by 2 bases, with 15 bases between them. Germline V gives CDR1 MGHRA, CDR2 YSYEKL. As DNA, the CDR3 is TGCGCCAGCAGCCTGACACAGGGTGAGGCCTACGAGCAGTACTTC. This sequence encodes CASSLTQGEAYEQYF.

The V and J genes are TRBV7-3 and TRBJ2-1, with 10 bases lining up with TRBD2. CDR3 length equals 13 residues. Trimming took 2 bases from V and 9 from J; bases not matched to a gene: 1. From germline, CDR1 is SGHTA and CDR2 FQGTGA. The CDR3: CASSLLAGVEQFF. CDR3 sequence (DNA): TGTGCCAGCAGCTTACTAGCGGGAGTTGAGCAGTTCTTC.

This rearrangement joins TRBV5-1 to TRBJ2-2; 10 bases align to TRBD1. Germline CDR1 reads SGHRS; CDR2 reads YFSETQ. This CDR3 has 14 residues. Trimming removed 4 bases from V and 3 bases from J; junction bases left unmatched: 0. The CDR3 sequence: CASSGTGDTGELFF. Written as DNA, the CDR3 is TGCGCCAGCAGCGGGACAGGGGACACCGGGGAGCTGTTTTTT.

The CDR3 spells CASSSGQWRRPSASGNTIYF. The CDR3 bases are TGCGCCAGCAGCTCGGGACAGTGGAGAAGGCCCTCCGCCTCTGGAAACACCATATATTTT. The rearrangement joins TRBV5-1 to TRBJ1-3, with 7 bases that match TRBD1. Per the germline V gene, CDR1 is SGHRS and CDR2 is YFSETQ. There are 20 residues in the CDR3. With V trimmed by 3 bases and J by 0 bases, 18 bases remained unmatched.

This clone was counted between two and nine times. V is TRBV11-3 and J is TRBJ1-6, with 8 nucleotides matching TRBD1. CDR3 length: 13 amino acids. CDR1 is SGHNT and CDR2 is YENEEA in the germline V gene. Unmatched junction bases numbered 4, after V lost 5 bases and J lost 10 bases. CDR3 in DNA: TGTGCCAGCAGCGACAGGGGAGGCTCACCCCTCCACTTT. It codes for CASSDRGGSPLHF.

J is TRBJ2-1 and V is TRBV7-2; D is possibly TRBD2 (6 bases). Looked up from germline, CDR1 is SGHTA and CDR2 is FQGNSA. Trimming removed 5 bases from V and 2 bases from J, with 10 bases in between. This CDR3 region has 14 residues. The CDR3 loop is CASSPTSTYNEQFF. The CDR3 DNA is TGTGCCAGCAGCCCTACTAGCACCTACAATGAGCAGTTCTTC.

CDR3 bases: TGTGCCAGCAGCGACCCCCTATCGACGGGACAGGGGCCTAACTATGGCTACACCTTC. Encoded protein: CASSDPLSTGQGPNYGYTF. V is TRBV9 and J is TRBJ1-2; 10 bases are a match to TRBD1. The germline CDR1 and CDR2 sequences are SGDLS and YYNGEE. Trimming at V came to 3 bases and at J to 0 bases, leaving 14 bases not matched to a gene. CDR3 length: 19 residues.

The V call is TRBV5-1, the J call TRBJ2-3; D perhaps matches TRBD2 (5 bases). The length of the CDR3 is 15 residues. V shed 4 bases and J shed 0 bases, with 12 bases lying between them. CDR1 and CDR2 from the germline V gene are SGHRS and YFSETQ. The DNA of the CDR3 is TGCGCCAGCAGCCCACGGGGTCGGAGCACAGATACGCAGTATTTT. This translates into CASSPRGRSTDTQYF.